A selection of T cell receptor beta chains follows, all from one sample in a study of cytomegalovirus exposure and HLA in healthy donors. Using immunoSEQ multiplex PCR, the repertoire was profiled, and TCRdb retains in-frame clones only, with some absent. The table includes 190,000 or so clones, about four fifths detected once. Sequenced: PBMCs. Receptor source: a woman between 18 and 29 years old in good health and CMV-seropositive. Each CDR3 is given with its conserved first and last residue. The D gene is left open where the match is weak. Clone size is not always given. Where it is, it says once, few, many or a class for expanded clones.

d_call	clone_size	j_call	v_call	cdr3_length	cdr3_nt	cdr3_aa
.	once	TRBJ2-3	TRBV6-5	13	TGTGCCAGCAGTAGAGCCTTCACAGATACGCAGTATTTT	CASSRAFTDTQYF
.	.	TRBJ2-1	TRBV14	19	TGTGCCAGCAGCCAAGATCATTGGGTAGCTCCAAGCGTTTACAATGAGCAGTTCTTC	CASSQDHWVAPSVYNEQFF
.	once	TRBJ2-7	TRBV5-6	14	TGTGCCAGCAGCCCCCGGGTCTTCTCCTACGAGCAGTACTTC	CASSPRVFSYEQYF
.	.	TRBJ1-1	TRBV5-1	15	TGCGCCAGCAGCGCCTCTGGGGGCACCGGCACTGAAGCTTTCTTT	CASSASGGTGTEAFF
.	.	TRBJ1-1	TRBV2	14	TGTGCCAGCAGTGAAAACAGGGCGGACACTGAAGCTTTCTTT	CASSENRADTEAFF
.	.	TRBJ1-1	TRBV4-1	12	TGCGCCAGCAGCCACCCCGGGACAGAAGCTTTCTTT	CASSHPGTEAFF
TRBD2	.	TRBJ2-5	TRBV7-6	14	TGTGCCAGCAGCTTACCGGGGGGGAGGGAGACCCAGTACTTC	CASSLPGGRETQYF
.	.	TRBJ2-5	TRBV19	10	TGTGCCAGTAGTACGAGGACCCAGTACTTC	CASSTRTQYF
.	.	TRBJ2-7	TRBV7-8	16	TGTGCCAGCAGCTTAGTAGGCGCAGGGGTGCCCTACGAGCAGTACTTC	CASSLVGAGVPYEQYF
TRBD2	.	TRBJ2-2	TRBV19	16	TGTGCCAGTAGTAAGACTAGCGGGGGGTACACCGGGGAGCTGTTTTTT	CASSKTSGGYTGELFF
TRBD1	.	TRBJ1-2	TRBV6-5	12	TGTGCCAGCGGACCCCAGGGGGGTGGCTACACCTTC	CASGPQGGGYTF
TRBD1	.	TRBJ2-2	TRBV7-6	14	TGTGCCAGCAGCCAAGACAGGGGGACCGGGGAGCTGTTTTTT	CASSQDRGTGELFF
.	.	TRBJ2-2	TRBV6-1	12	TGTGCCAGCATATCCGTCACCGGGGAGCTGTTTTTT	CASISVTGELFF
.	few	TRBJ1-2	TRBV5-1	14	TGCGCCAGCAGCTTGGTTCATGGCCCGAATGGCTACACCTTC	CASSLVHGPNGYTF